This entry concerns a single T cell receptor (beta chain). The target antigen is unknown. This sample was taken from a study of cytomegalovirus exposure and HLA in healthy donors. Findings and limits, study-wide: Across donors, most TCRs were seen rarely, yet some public ones were widespread. The authors enumerated roughly 180 TCR beta chains as linked to cytomegalovirus. In the 120 validation repertoires, 85% to 95% of cluster scores exceeded 0, per a later analysis.

Produced via immunoSEQ multiplex PCR; TCRdb's table is partial and in-frame only. The table has 200,000 to 250,000 clones, about nine tenths seen once. V gave up 3 bases and J gave up 5 bases, with 7 bases separating them. The germline CDR1 and CDR2 sequences are MNHEY and SMNVEV (reference sequence). The length of the CDR3 is 13 residues. This receptor was identified in a woman under 30 in good health and CMV-seropositive. What was sequenced was PBMCs. This chain connects TRBV27 to TRBJ2-2; a possible D gene is TRBD2 (6 bases). The CDR3 region is CASSFRGTGELFF. CDR3 coding DNA: TGTGCCAGCAGTTTTCGGGGGACCGGGGAGCTGTTTTTT.